These 14 T cell receptor beta chains came from one sample sequenced in a study of Graves' ophthalmopathy and Graves' hyperthyroidism. Investigators amplified TCR beta CDR3 regions from RNA transcripts. An initial RT-PCR round employing HTBI primers preceded a second-round multiplex PCR. MiXCR was run by TCRdb on the multiplex PCR reads, yielding one entry per CDR3 protein. The sample carries a few hundred thousand distinct CDR3 sequences, about 40% recorded once. The sample comprised peripheral blood or thyroid tissue (not recorded which). The origin of the receptors is an adult man with Graves' hyperthyroidism.

The V call is TRBV7-2, the J call TRBJ2-5; 9 bases match TRBD2. The J call is in doubt because the DNA end fits TRBJ2-1 better. From germline, CDR1 is SGHTA and CDR2 FQGNSA. The CDR3 length is 12 residues. The CDR3 region is CASSPGTSSQFF. The CDR3 region has the DNA TGTGCCAGCAGCCCAGGGACTAGCTCGCAGTTCTTC.

V gene TRBV29-1 combines with J gene TRBJ2-3, with D unresolved. CDR1 SQVTM and CDR2 ANQGSEA come from the germline V gene. The V end was cut by 4 bases, the J end by 4 bases, with 9 bases between. The CDR3 extends over 12 amino acids. This chain's CDR3 is CSVVLTADTQYF. DNA for the CDR3: TGCAGCGTTGTTCTAACAGCAGATACGCAGTATTTT.

The CDR3 bases are TGCGCCAGCAGCTTGGGAACAGGGCCCTCCCCCTATGGCTACACCTTC. This gives the protein CASSLGTGPSPYGYTF. The rearrangement uses TRBV5-1 and TRBJ1-2, with D perhaps matching TRBD1 (6 bases). Per the germline V gene, CDR1 is SGHRS and CDR2 is YFSETQ. V was pared by 0 bases and J by 4 bases, with 16 bases between. The CDR3 has 16 amino acids.

This chain's CDR3 is CASTDRGKQPQQYF. The CDR3 region has the DNA TGTGCCAGCACCGACAGGGGGAAACAGCCCCAGCAGTACTTC. V is TRBV28 and J is TRBJ2-7, with 9 bases that match TRBD1. Germline CDR1 reads MDHEN; CDR2 reads SYDVKM. The CDR3 has 14 residues. The junction had 12 bases not matched to a gene; V was cut back by 7 bases and J by 8 bases.

This clonotype was counted many times. The rearrangement uses TRBV7-9 and TRBJ1-3, with D possibly matching TRBD1 (5 bases). The germline V and J ends were trimmed by 6 bases and 2 bases, with 14 bases remaining between them. This CDR3 is 15 amino acids long. The germline V gene encodes CDR1 SEHNR and CDR2 FQNEAQ (reference sequence). CDR3: CASRLQGGTGNTIYF. In DNA form, the CDR3 reads TGTGCCAGCAGACTGCAGGGAGGCACTGGAAACACCATATATTTT.

This chain joins TRBV29-1 and TRBJ1-1; D possibly corresponds to TRBD1 (5 bases). CDR1 SQVTM and CDR2 ANQGSEA come from the germline V gene. Between the trimmed V and J ends, which lost 7 bases and 4 bases, there was a span of 16 bases. This CDR3 spans 13 amino acids. CDR3: CSARSTGVTEAFF. CDR3 DNA: TGCAGCGCCCGATCGACGGGGGTCACTGAAGCTTTCTTT.

This clonotype was observed a few times. V is TRBV6-5 and J is TRBJ1-2; no clear D gene. Germline lookup yields CDR1 MNHEY and CDR2 SVGAGI. Trimming pared 6 bases from V and 5 bases from J, leaving 19 bases between. CDR3 length equals 15 residues. This chain's CDR3 is CASRPPGWPPYGYTF. The CDR3 DNA reads TGTGCCAGCAGACCACCTGGCTGGCCGCCGTATGGCTACACCTTC.

This clonotype appeared many times. This chain uses TRBV7-9 with TRBJ1-1; D ambiguous. The CDR3 spans 19 residues. Germline CDR1 and CDR2: SEHNR and FQNEAQ (reference sequence). Trimming shortened V by 1 base and J by 1 base, and 22 bases separated the two germline ends. Here the CDR3 DNA reads TGTGCCAGCAGCTTAGTGAGATCGTTTATTGAGGTTTCGAACACTGAAGCTTTCTTT. The encoded protein is CASSLVRSFIEVSNTEAFF.

This clonotype was counted at least ten times. The rearrangement uses TRBV12-3 or TRBV12-4 and TRBJ1-2; tentative D call: TRBD1 (6 bases). The CDR3 is 13 amino acids. The V and J ends lost 8 bases and 4 bases respectively, with 14 bases between them. Here the CDR3 reads CASQGRDVYGYTF. CDR3 coding DNA: TGTGCCAGCCAGGGGCGGGACGTCTATGGCTACACCTTC.

This clonotype was counted many times. V usage is TRBV5-1 and J usage is TRBJ1-1; TRBD1 might be the D (5 bases). This CDR3 region has 15 residues. In germline, CDR1 is SGHRS, CDR2 YFSETQ. V was clipped by 3 bases and J by 1 base, with 13 bases between them. CDR3 in amino acids: CASSWQGLGNTEAFF. Here the CDR3 DNA reads TGCGCCAGCAGCTGGCAGGGTCTAGGGAACACTGAAGCTTTCTTT.

Details on this clonotype: The final CDR3 position lacks the conserved phenylalanine or tryptophan, pointing to a likely read error. The DNA is left out, because the CDR3 cannot be placed on it with certainty; the CDR3 is given as TCRdb lists it. The rearrangement uses TRBV29-1 and TRBJ2-5. 9 amino acids form the CDR3, both terminal residues included. The germline V gene has CDR1 SQVTM and CDR2 ANQGSEA. CDR3 loop: CSVEVGRYY.

This clonotype was recorded a few times. The CDR3 loop reads CASSVTVTNTEAFF. CDR3 sequence (DNA): TGTGCCAGCAGTGTGACAGTTACGAACACTGAAGCTTTCTTT. This rearrangement joins TRBV6-1 to TRBJ1-1, with D possibly being TRBD1 (5 bases). CDR3 length: 14 amino acids. The germline V gene encodes CDR1 MNHNS and CDR2 SASEGT. Trimming took 4 bases from V and 1 from J, leaving 10 bases between them.

This clonotype has a count of ten or more. The CDR3 spells CASSYTLGSYEQYF. In DNA form, the CDR3 reads TGTGCCAGCAGTTACACCCTTGGGAGCTACGAGCAGTACTTC. V is TRBV6-5 and J is TRBJ2-7; possibly TRBD2 for D (5 bases). Germline V gene lookup returns CDR1 MNHEY and CDR2 SVGAGI. This CDR3 has 14 amino acids. Trimming shortened V by 2 bases and J by 3 bases, and 11 bases separated the two germline ends.

V usage is TRBV7-9 and J usage is TRBJ1-1; D gene ambiguous. This CDR3 comprises 13 residues. CDR1 SEHNR and CDR2 FQNEAQ come from the germline V gene (reference sequence). V was trimmed by 6 bases and J by 0 bases, leaving 8 bases between them. The CDR3 DNA is TGTGCCAGCAGACCGACGGTGAACACTGAAGCTTTCTTT. Translated, it gives CASRPTVNTEAFF.